This T cell receptor beta chain was recovered during a study of T cell repertoires in cytomegalovirus infection. Whole-study context: CMV infection plus the matching HLA type was flagged by public TCR beta signatures. Broader study findings: The cumulative frequency of public TCR beta families distinguished individuals who carried CMV together with the relevant HLA. HLA-C-restricted CMV clonotypes gave the most frequent clonotype in two of eight donors.

About this clonotype: Its antigen is unknown.

Trimming took 11 bases from V and 0 from J, leaving 17 bases between them. The CDR3 covers 14 residues. Germline V gene lookup returns CDR1 SNHLY and CDR2 FYNNEI. Via MiXCR, TCRdb re-called the reads, giving one row per CDR3 protein. This sample has about 920,000 distinct CDR3 sequences, with approximately 30% found just once. This specimen consisted of cultured CD8+ T cells from PBMCs, obtained from culture after CMV antigen stimulation. The TCR was taken from a human donor in good health (CMV status not recorded). Some clones in this sample may be carry-over from other donors' samples. J is TRBJ2-7 and V is TRBV2; TRBD2 is a possible D gene (6 bases). For the CDR3, the DNA is TGTGCCGTCGGGCGGCAGGGAGGCTCCTACGAGCAGTACTTC. Amino acid sequence: CAVGRQGGSYEQYF.